These 4 T cell receptor beta chains share one sample of origin, sequenced in a study of cytotoxic CD8 clonotypes in ibrutinib-treated CLL. Data came from immunoSEQ multiplex PCR; TCRdb stores just in-frame clones and leaves some out. There are about 28,000 clones in the sample; around 57% occur only once, and about 15% lies in the top ten. This sample comprised PBMCs, obtained before ibrutinib treatment. The origin of the receptors is a human donor with chronic lymphocytic leukemia.

The genes are TRBV11-2 and TRBJ2-2, with TRBD2 matching over 9 bases. The CDR3 is made up of 16 amino acids. Germline V gene sequence: CDR1 SGHAT, CDR2 FQNNGV. V was clipped by 7 bases and J by 3 bases; unmatched bases: 9. CDR3 nucleotides: TGTGCCAGCACCCAACGGCGGGGGGGAGACACCGGGGAGCTGTTTTTT. This sequence encodes CASTQRRGGDTGELFF.

Notes on this clone: One junction end disagrees with the germline gene, perhaps due to a read error. This chain connects TRBV29-1 to TRBJ1-4; 7 bases map to TRBD1. CDR3 size: 12 residues. Germline lookup yields CDR1 SQVTM and CDR2 ANQGSEA. CDR3 nucleotide sequence: TGCAGCGTGACCGGGACAGATCCCGAAGTTCACTTT. Its translation: CSVTGTDPEVHF.

CDR3 DNA sequence: TGTGCCAGCAGCGTGGGGGACAGGGGGAGTGAAAAACTGTTTTTT. Protein product: CASSVGDRGSEKLFF. The rearrangement joins TRBV6-1 to TRBJ1-4; 11 bases map to TRBD1. Germline V CDR1 and CDR2: MNHNS, SASEGT. V lost 6 bases, J lost 7 bases, and 7 bases stayed unmatched. The CDR3 runs to 15 residues.

This rearrangement joins TRBV19 to TRBJ2-2; 8 nucleotides agree with TRBD2. Germline V lookup: CDR1 LNHDA, CDR2 SQIVND (reference sequence). Germline trimming cut 5 bases from V and 3 bases from J; bases unmatched to any gene: 5. The CDR3 runs to 15 residues. Written as DNA, the CDR3 is TGTGCCAGTAGTCGGGCGGGAGGCGACACCGGGGAGCTGTTTTTT. Protein: CASSRAGGDTGELFF.